The 18 T cell receptor beta chains below were found in one sample sequenced in a study of blood T cell repertoires in COVID-19. Profiled with immunoSEQ multiplex PCR; TCRdb holds only in-frame clones, not every one. The top ten hold less than 9.5% of the sample, which has a few hundred thousand clones, about 90% seen once. The material sequenced was PBMCs or T cells enriched from blood (not recorded which). These TCRs come from a woman in her 30s who had recovered from COVID-19.

This rearrangement joins TRBV3-1 (or the pseudogene TRBV3-2) to TRBJ1-2, with TRBD1 identical over 10 bases. Germline CDR1 and CDR2: LGHDT and YNNKEL (reference sequence). The CDR3 spans 16 residues. V lost 4 bases, J lost 4 bases, and 9 bases stayed unmatched. The CDR3 DNA reads as TGTGCCAGCAGCCCCCCGGGACAGGGGAACCGCTATGGCTACACCTTC. It codes for CASSPPGQGNRYGYTF.

The chain carries TRBV20-1 and TRBJ1-1; the D is unclear. With 5 bases removed from V and 1 base from J, the gap between germline ends came to 5 bases. CDR1 is DFQATT and CDR2 is SNEGSKA in the germline V gene (reference sequence). This CDR3 is built from 11 residues. The CDR3 coding sequence is TGCAGTGCTCACAAGAACACTGAAGCTTTCTTT. It specifies CSAHKNTEAFF.

This rearrangement joins TRBV5-4 to TRBJ2-7; D unclear. V was cut by 3 bases and J by 2 bases, with 15 bases left in between. Germline CDR1 SGHNT, CDR2 YYREEE (reference sequence). This CDR3 contains 15 residues. This chain's CDR3 is CASSSPDSITYEQYF. The CDR3 DNA follows: TGTGCCAGCAGCTCCCCAGATTCGATCACCTACGAGCAGTACTTC.

This sequence joins TRBV6-2 or TRBV6-3 and TRBJ2-7, with 10 positions matching TRBD2. CDR1 is MNHEY and CDR2 is SVGEGT in the germline V gene. This CDR3 is 15 amino acids long. After removal of 3 bases from V and 6 bases from J, the junction contained 8 bases not matched to a gene. CDR3 protein: CASSYTAGGGLEQYF. The CDR3 DNA reads as TGTGCCAGCAGTTATACAGCGGGAGGGGGTCTCGAGCAGTACTTC.

V gene TRBV13 combines with J gene TRBJ2-3; 7 bases are a match to TRBD2. Trimming took 4 bases from V and 0 from J; bases not matched to a gene: 7. CDR1 PRHDT and CDR2 FYEKMQ come from the germline V gene (reference sequence). The CDR3 covers 16 residues. CDR3 in amino acids: CASSSTGLGSTDTQYF. For the CDR3, the DNA is TGTGCCAGCAGCTCAACCGGACTAGGGAGCACAGATACGCAGTATTTT. Together with reference TRBV13 and TRBJ2-3, the CDR3 gives the full variable domain: AAGVIQSPRHLIKEKRETATLKCYPIPRHDTVYWYQQGPGQDPQFLISFYEKMQSDKGSIPDRFSAQQFSDYHSELNMSSLELGDSALYFCASSSTGLGSTDTQYFGPGTRLTVL.

CDR3 nucleotides: TGCGCCAGCAGCCAAAACAGGGACTCCTACGAGCAGTACTTC. Its protein product is CASSQNRDSYEQYF. This chain connects TRBV4-1 to TRBJ2-7, with D perhaps TRBD1 (6 bases). Trimming stripped 2 bases from V and 0 bases from J, with 8 bases between. This CDR3 spans 14 amino acids. Germline V CDR1 and CDR2: MGHRA, YSYEKL.

The chain is built from TRBV19 and TRBJ1-2, with 9 bases matching TRBD1. The germline V gene encodes CDR1 LNHDA and CDR2 SQIVND (reference sequence). The CDR3 length is 15 residues. The ends lost 3 bases at V and 8 bases at J; junction bases unmatched: 10. The CDR3 DNA reads as TGTGCCAGTAGTATGACGCCCACAGGGGGCAGCGGCTACACCTTC. Its protein is CASSMTPTGGSGYTF.

The chain links TRBV29-1 to TRBJ2-7; 10 bases align to TRBD2. This CDR3 contains 12 residues. In germline, CDR1 is SQVTM, CDR2 ANQGSEA. The J segment lost 3 bases and the V segment lost 6 bases, leaving 2 bases of the junction unmatched. The CDR3 DNA reads as TGCAGCGTGCGGACTAGCGGCTACGAGCAGTACTTC. It is translated as CSVRTSGYEQYF.

The chain uses TRBV5-1 and TRBJ2-2; 12 nucleotides align to TRBD1. Germline trimming cut 3 bases from V and 6 bases from J; bases unmatched to any gene: 3. Per germline, CDR1 SGHRS and CDR2 YFSETQ. The CDR3 totals 15 residues. The CDR3 protein is CASSWDRGRAGELFF. The CDR3 nucleotides are TGCGCCAGCAGCTGGGACAGGGGGCGCGCCGGGGAGCTGTTTTTT.

This chain uses TRBV19 with TRBJ2-3; 10 bases align to TRBD1. The junction had 7 bases not matched to a gene; V was cut back by 3 bases and J by 4 bases. This CDR3 has 16 residues. Germline V gives CDR1 LNHDA, CDR2 SQIVND (reference sequence). CDR3 sequence reads: CASSITGTGAADTQYF. For the CDR3, the DNA is TGTGCCAGTAGTATTACCGGGACAGGGGCAGCAGATACGCAGTATTTT.

This chain uses TRBV7-9 with TRBJ1-4; weak D call: TRBD1 (6 bases). The CDR3 is 12 residues long. V was clipped by 4 bases and J by 8 bases, with 8 bases between them. Germline V gene data show CDR1 as SEHNR and CDR2 as FQNEAQ (reference sequence). The CDR3 sequence: CASSSQGEKLFF. The CDR3 nucleotides are TGTGCCAGCAGCTCTCAGGGGGAAAAACTGTTTTTT.

This clone has only a few counts. V is TRBV18 and J is TRBJ2-1; the match to TRBD1 covers 10 bases. Germline V CDR1 and CDR2: KGHSH, LQKENI. Trimming removed 3 bases from V and 7 bases from J; junction bases left unmatched: 6. The CDR3 runs to 15 residues. The CDR3 bases are TGTGCCAGCTCACCTGGGACAGGGGTTTGGAATGAGCAGTTCTTC. Its translation is CASSPGTGVWNEQFF.

The rearrangement uses TRBV5-3 and TRBJ1-2; 7 bases align to TRBD1. TRBV5-3 is identified as an open reading frame with a role that is uncertain. J was trimmed by 5 bases and V by 2 bases; bases with no gene match: 9. The CDR3 is 15 residues long. The CDR3 DNA is TGTGCCAGAAGCTTATCTGAAGGGGGCGAGTATGGCTACACCTTC. Translating it yields CARSLSEGGEYGYTF.

The V gene is TRBV4-1, the J gene TRBJ2-4; TRBD2 agrees at 10 bases. After removal of 5 bases from V and 0 bases from J, the junction contained 4 bases not matched to a gene. The CDR3 consists of 16 residues. The V gene's germline CDR1 is MGHRA and CDR2 YSYEKL. In nucleotides, the CDR3 is TGCGCCAGCAGCGAACTAGCGGGGATAGCCAAAAACATTCAGTACTTC. This gives the protein CASSELAGIAKNIQYF.

The chain joins TRBV19 to TRBJ2-1; perhaps TRBD2 as D (5 bases). CDR1 is LNHDA, CDR2 SQIVND, per germline (reference sequence). Deletions cut 4 bases from V and 4 bases from J, with 17 bases between. This CDR3 has 16 residues. The DNA for the CDR3 is TGTGCCAGTAGTAGGGATGGATACGGGATTTACAATGAGCAGTTCTTC. Translation gives CASSRDGYGIYNEQFF.

The V gene is TRBV18, the J gene TRBJ2-3; 9 positions match TRBD1. The CDR3 has 14 amino acids. Losses at the gene ends were 3 bases for V and 4 bases for J; bases not matched to a gene: 2. Germline values: CDR1 KGHSH, CDR2 LQKENI. For the CDR3, the DNA is TGTGCCAGCTCACCGGGACAGGGCCCAGATACGCAGTATTTT. It specifies CASSPGQGPDTQYF. The complete variable domain, with remaining parts taken from reference TRBV18 and TRBJ2-3, reads NAGVMQNPRHLVRRRGQEARLRCSPMKGHSHVYWYRQLPEEGLKFMVYLQKENIIDESGMPKERFSAEFPKEGPSILRIQQVVRGDSAAYFCASSPGQGPDTQYFGPGTRLTVL.

The chain carries TRBV10-3 and TRBJ2-7; D gene ambiguous. The germline CDR1 and CDR2 sequences are ENHRY and SYGVKD. The CDR3 consists of 13 residues. The V gene lost 5 bases and the J gene lost 2 bases, with 10 bases spanning the gap. The CDR3 DNA reads as TGTGCCATCAGTCGAGGCCTAACCTACGAGCAGTACTTC. Residues: CAISRGLTYEQYF.

The chain joins TRBV11-2 to TRBJ2-3; TRBD2 matches at 8 bases. The junction had 9 bases not matched to a gene; V was cut back by 0 bases and J by 1 base. This CDR3 has 18 residues. From germline, CDR1 is SGHAT and CDR2 FQNNGV. CDR3 nucleotides: TGTGCCAGCAGCTTAGATTTGGAGAGCGGGAGAGGCACAGATACGCAGTATTTT. Residues: CASSLDLESGRGTDTQYF.